This TCR beta chain was captured by sequencing in a study of blood T cell repertoires in COVID-19. Study-level information: Samples taken during acute and convalescent COVID-19 were collected in the United States, Italy and Spain.

This CDR3 spans 15 amino acids. Per the germline V gene, CDR1 is MNHEY and CDR2 is SVGAGI. Trimming cost V 2 bases and J 4 bases, with 14 bases left between them. TCRdb's copy holds only in-frame clones and misses some; the assay was immunoSEQ multiplex PCR. There are about 310,000 clones in the sample; just under 90% occur only once, and about a tenth lies in the top ten. The source is a woman between 25 and 40 years old who had recovered from COVID-19. The specimen was PBMCs or T cells enriched from blood (not recorded which). The chain is built from TRBV6-5 and TRBJ1-1, with D possibly matching TRBD1 (6 bases). Written as DNA, the CDR3 is TGTGCCAGCAGTTACCACAGGGTCAGGGGCACTGAAGCTTTCTTT. It specifies CASSYHRVRGTEAFF.